Shown below are 31 T cell receptor beta chains from a single sample sequenced in a study of PD-L1 blockade in urothelial cancer (TCRdb year 2017). Receptor libraries were prepared by the immunoSEQ multiplex PCR assay. TCRdb re-hosts the immuneACCESS table, in-frame sequences only. Its copies lack some clones; in the studies checked, an unresolved V gene accounts for under half of them, and the cause for the rest is not known. This sample has about 42,000 clones in its table, and approximately 77% of those were observed once. The biggest ten clones account for under 3% of the sample. Sequencing used PBMCs, obtained around atezolizumab (anti-PD-L1) treatment. Source of these receptors: a man between 65 and 85 years old with urothelial cancer.

The chain has TRBV4-3 and TRBJ2-1; 8 nucleotides line up with TRBD1. From germline, CDR1 is LGHNA and CDR2 YSLEER. This CDR3 is built from 15 residues. J was trimmed by 4 bases and V by 1 base; bases with no gene match: 3. The CDR3 DNA reads as TGCGCCAGCAGCCAAGCGGGACAGGATTACAATGAGCAGTTCTTC. Translated, it gives CASSQAGQDYNEQFF.

This chain uses TRBV4-3 with TRBJ2-7; 7 nucleotides line up with TRBD1. Germline CDR1 reads LGHNA; CDR2 reads YSLEER. V was clipped by 0 bases and J by 2 bases; unmatched bases: 1. The CDR3 extends over 14 amino acids. As DNA, the CDR3 is TGCGCCAGCAGCCAAGAGACAGGGACCTACGAGCAGTACTTC. This sequence encodes CASSQETGTYEQYF.

This chain links TRBV28 with TRBJ1-1, with TRBD1 matching over 9 bases. Germline loops: CDR1 MDHEN, CDR2 SYDVKM. Unmatched junction bases numbered 16, after V lost 7 bases and J lost 7 bases. The CDR3 loop spans 16 amino acids. The CDR3 DNA is TGTGCCAGCAACACCCTACAGGGGGCGAATTTTGATGAAGCTTTCTTT. It translates to CASNTLQGANFDEAFF.

Here the CDR3 reads CASSQEEGSNTEAFF. For the CDR3, the DNA is TGCGCCAGCAGCCAAGAGGAGGGGTCAAACACTGAAGCTTTCTTT. This sequence joins TRBV4-3 and TRBJ1-1; D is perhaps TRBD1 (5 bases). Germline values: CDR1 LGHNA, CDR2 YSLEER. With 0 bases removed from V and 2 bases from J, the gap between germline ends came to 10 bases. The length of the CDR3 is 15 residues.

This clone was seen only once. The chain employs TRBV28 and TRBJ2-7; 11 bases fit TRBD1. J was trimmed by 4 bases and V by 6 bases; bases with no gene match: 5. The V gene's germline CDR1 is MDHEN and CDR2 SYDVKM. The CDR3 totals 14 residues. The CDR3 coding sequence is TGTGCCAGCAGGCAGGGACAGGGGGAATACGAGCAGTACTTC. It specifies CASRQGQGEYEQYF.

The chain carries TRBV11-2 and TRBJ2-7; D is perhaps TRBD1 (5 bases). Germline V lookup: CDR1 SGHAT, CDR2 FQNNGV. The V gene lost 4 bases and the J gene lost 0 bases, with 13 bases spanning the gap. The CDR3 spans 15 residues. For the CDR3, the DNA is TGTGCCAGCAGCTCAGGACACCAGAGCTCCTACGAGCAGTACTTC. Its translation is CASSSGHQSSYEQYF.

This sequence joins TRBV4-2 and TRBJ2-3, with 11 bases aligning to TRBD2. Germline CDR1 LGHNA, CDR2 YNFKEQ. After removal of 0 bases from V and 6 bases from J, the junction contained 8 bases not matched to a gene. The CDR3 contains 17 residues. Here the CDR3 DNA reads TGTGCCAGCAGCCAAGATGGGGGGACTAGCGGATGGGATACGCAGTATTTT. Translated, it gives CASSQDGGTSGWDTQYF.

V gene TRBV29-1 combines with J gene TRBJ2-1; D call uncertain. This CDR3 is 14 amino acids long. Between the trimmed V and J ends, which lost 1 base and 0 bases, there was a span of 7 bases. Germline V lookup: CDR1 SQVTM, CDR2 ANQGSEA. The DNA of the CDR3 is TGCAGCGTTGAAGTGCCGAGCTCCTACAATGAGCAGTTCTTC. This translates into CSVEVPSSYNEQFF.

V gene TRBV13 combines with J gene TRBJ2-4; 9 positions agree with TRBD2. J lost 6 bases, V lost 3 bases, and 6 bases had no gene match. This CDR3 contains 15 residues. The germline V gene encodes CDR1 PRHDT and CDR2 FYEKMQ (reference sequence). The CDR3 DNA sequence: TGTGCCAGCAGCTTCCTCCATAGCGGGAGAAACATTCAGTACTTC. It yields the protein CASSFLHSGRNIQYF.

V and J are TRBV5-4 and TRBJ2-7, with TRBD1 matching 8 bases. V shed 2 bases, J shed 9 bases, and the junction held 13 bases outside the gene matches. CDR3 length: 15 residues. Germline CDR1 reads SGHNT; CDR2 reads YYREEE (reference sequence). The CDR3 DNA follows: TGTGCCAGCAGCTTCGGGACAGGCGACGTACGTGGGCAGTACTTC. Translating it yields CASSFGTGDVRGQYF.

The V gene is TRBV7-3, the J gene TRBJ2-7, with 7 bases identical to TRBD2. V lost 2 bases, J lost 0 bases, and 4 bases stayed unmatched. The CDR3 consists of 15 residues. Germline assignment: CDR1 SGHTA and CDR2 FQGTGA. The CDR3 region is CASSLGGDASYEQYF. CDR3 nucleotides: TGTGCCAGCAGCTTAGGGGGGGACGCCTCCTACGAGCAGTACTTC.

The chain links TRBV4-3 to TRBJ1-1; D not resolved. Germline-derived CDR1 and CDR2 are LGHNA and YSLEER. This CDR3 region has 16 residues. The germline V and J ends were trimmed by 0 bases and 7 bases, with 18 bases remaining between them. The CDR3 here is CASSQDLGVIGGEAFF. The CDR3 region has the DNA TGCGCCAGCAGCCAAGACCTCGGCGTTATTGGCGGTGAAGCTTTCTTT.

This chain joins TRBV11-2 and TRBJ1-2; D is uncertain. CDR3 length: 14 residues. CDR1 and CDR2 from the germline V gene are SGHAT and FQNNGV. The V gene lost 1 base and the J gene lost 2 bases, with 8 bases spanning the gap. The CDR3 sequence is CASSLATGNYGYTF. The DNA of the CDR3 is TGTGCCAGCAGCTTAGCTACGGGGAACTATGGCTACACCTTC.

This sequence joins TRBV28 and TRBJ1-4, with 10 positions matching TRBD1. CDR1 and CDR2 (germline): MDHEN, SYDVKM. With 5 bases clipped from V and 15 bases from J, the junction kept 15 bases outside the gene matches. There are 15 residues in the CDR3. The CDR3 region has the DNA TGTGCCAGCAGTCGTCCGGGACAGGGGCCGAAACCAGTGTTTTTT. Its protein is CASSRPGQGPKPVFF.

The V and J genes are TRBV7-8 and TRBJ2-1; 7 positions match TRBD2. Looked up from germline, CDR1 is SGHVS and CDR2 is FQNEAQ. This CDR3 is built from 17 residues. V shed 2 bases and J 5 bases; nucleotides not matched to a gene: 12. CDR3 region: CASSLPRRLAANNEQFF. DNA for the CDR3: TGTGCCAGCAGCTTACCTCGGAGGCTAGCGGCTAACAATGAGCAGTTCTTC. The whole variable domain, filled in from reference TRBV7-8 and TRBJ2-1, reads GAGVSQSPRYKVAKRGQDVALRCDPISGHVSLFWYQQALGQGPEFLTYFQNEAQLDKSGLPSDRFFAERPEGSVSTLKIQRTQQEDSAVYLCASSLPRRLAANNEQFFGPGTRLTVL.

This rearrangement joins TRBV5-4 to TRBJ2-7; D might be TRBD1 (6 bases). Germline-derived CDR1 and CDR2 are SGHNT and YYREEE (reference sequence). V gave up 3 bases and J gave up 6 bases, with 19 bases separating them. The CDR3 has 15 amino acids. In DNA, the CDR3 is TGTGCCAGCAGCTACGTGGGGGCAGGGGCCTCCGAGCAGTACTTC. The encoded protein is CASSYVGAGASEQYF.

The V call is TRBV28, the J call TRBJ2-7; no clear D gene. Germline-derived CDR1 and CDR2 are MDHEN and SYDVKM. This CDR3 has 13 residues. Trimming stripped 6 bases from V and 4 bases from J, with 13 bases between. The CDR3 protein is CASREPASYEQYF. DNA of the CDR3: TGTGCCAGCAGGGAGCCAGCCTCTTACGAGCAGTACTTC.

This clone was detected only a few times. The V gene is TRBV4-3, the J gene TRBJ2-3; 8 positions agree with TRBD2. V shed 1 base, J shed 0 bases, and the junction held 12 bases outside the gene matches. Germline V CDR1 and CDR2: LGHNA, YSLEER. This CDR3 is built from 19 residues. CDR3 in DNA: TGCGCCAGCAGCCAAGGAGGTAGCGGGATGGCCTCCAGCACAGATACGCAGTATTTT. Translated: CASSQGGSGMASSTDTQYF.

This chain connects TRBV5-1 to TRBJ1-1; 7 bases match TRBD1. Germline assignment: CDR1 SGHRS and CDR2 YFSETQ. Losses at the gene ends were 4 bases for V and 6 bases for J; bases not matched to a gene: 3. There are 12 residues in the CDR3. The CDR3: CASSPGTAEAFF. The CDR3, as DNA: TGCGCCAGCAGCCCGGGGACAGCTGAAGCTTTCTTT.

The CDR3 DNA sequence: TGTGCCAGCAGCTTCCTCGGGGGGTTTGATCAGAACACTGAAGCTTTCTTT. Encoded protein: CASSFLGGFDQNTEAFF. The chain uses TRBV11-1 and TRBJ1-1; possibly TRBD1 for D (5 bases). The V and J ends lost 3 bases and 1 base respectively, with 18 bases between them. This CDR3 has 17 amino acids. The germline V gene encodes CDR1 SGHAT and CDR2 FQDESV (reference sequence).

The chain links TRBV5-1 to TRBJ1-1; possible D gene TRBD1, 6 bases. Germline CDR1 reads SGHRS; CDR2 reads YFSETQ. V was shortened by 3 bases and J by 1 base, with 10 bases between the two germline ends. There are 14 residues in the CDR3. The CDR3 region is CASSSLQGNTEAFF. DNA of the CDR3: TGCGCCAGCAGCTCTCTACAGGGGAACACTGAAGCTTTCTTT. The whole variable domain, filled in from reference TRBV5-1 and TRBJ1-1, reads KAGVTQTPRYLIKTRGQQVTLSCSPISGHRSVSWYQQTPGQGLQFLFEYFSETQRNKGNFPGRFSGRQFSNSRSEMNVSTLELGDSALYLCASSSLQGNTEAFFGQGTRLTVV.

This rearrangement joins TRBV19 to TRBJ2-4; D unresolved. There are 17 residues in the CDR3. CDR1 is LNHDA and CDR2 is SQIVND in the germline V gene (reference sequence). V was pared by 5 bases and J by 0 bases, with 17 bases between. The CDR3 DNA is TGTGCCAGTAGTCCCCGTCGGGTCAGCGTAGCCAAAAACATTCAGTACTTC. Residues: CASSPRRVSVAKNIQYF.

This chain uses TRBV5-1 with TRBJ2-3; 10 positions agree with TRBD1. The V gene's germline CDR1 is SGHRS and CDR2 YFSETQ. V shed 0 bases, J shed 2 bases, and the junction held 3 bases outside the gene matches. CDR3 size: 16 residues. The CDR3 region has the DNA TGCGCCAGCAGCTTGGAGGGACAGGGGTACACAGATACGCAGTATTTT. Translation gives CASSLEGQGYTDTQYF.

V is TRBV6-1 and J is TRBJ1-2; 8 nucleotides align to TRBD1. J was trimmed by 13 bases and V by 4 bases; bases with no gene match: 11. CDR3 size: 13 residues. Germline V lookup: CDR1 MNHNS, CDR2 SASEGT. The CDR3 bases are TGTGCCAGCAGTGCGACCGACCAGGGGGCCACCACCTTC. It codes for CASSATDQGATTF.

This chain links TRBV30 with TRBJ1-2, with a possible D match to TRBD1 (6 bases). The germline CDR1 and CDR2 sequences are GTSNPN and SVGIG (reference sequence). The CDR3 spans 13 residues. Trimming removed 2 bases at V and 8 bases at J, with 15 bases between. The CDR3, as DNA: TGTGCCTGGAGTCCAGGGGATTCGCTCGGCTACACCTTC. As protein: CAWSPGDSLGYTF.

This clone was recorded once. The V and J genes are TRBV28 and TRBJ2-1; TRBD2 aligns across 9 bases. V shed 6 bases and J 8 bases; nucleotides not matched to a gene: 11. The germline V gene encodes CDR1 MDHEN and CDR2 SYDVKM. The CDR3 is 15 amino acids. The CDR3 DNA sequence: TGTGCCAGCAGCCGAATAGCGGGAGATCGCGATGAGCAGTTCTTC. Protein: CASSRIAGDRDEQFF.

This chain uses TRBV5-4 with TRBJ2-2, with unresolved D. CDR1 and CDR2 from the germline V gene are SGHNT and YYREEE (reference sequence). The CDR3 runs 16 residues. The V gene lost 0 bases and the J gene lost 0 bases, with 9 bases spanning the gap. CDR3 bases: TGTGCCAGCAGCTTGGTTTACGGAGCGAACACCGGGGAGCTGTTTTTT. Amino acid sequence: CASSLVYGANTGELFF.

This chain uses TRBV5-4 with TRBJ1-3, with 7 bases aligning to TRBD1. The CDR3 has 14 amino acids. CDR1 SGHNT and CDR2 YYREEE come from the germline V gene (reference sequence). J gave up 1 base and V 4 bases, and 2 bases lay outside the gene matches. Written as DNA, the CDR3 is TGTGCCAGCAGCCCGACAGGGTCTGGAAACACCATATATTTT. It is translated as CASSPTGSGNTIYF.

This chain connects TRBV28 to TRBJ1-1; D not resolved. Deletions cut 6 bases from V and 6 bases from J, with 20 bases between. The CDR3 loop spans 15 amino acids. The germline gives CDR1 MDHEN, CDR2 SYDVKM. DNA for the CDR3: TGTGCCAGCAGGCTTAGGAGTTCCCGCGCCTCTGAAGCTTTCTTT. Amino acids: CASRLRSSRASEAFF. The full variable domain, its missing parts supplied by reference TRBV28 and TRBJ1-1, is DVKVTQSSRYLVKRTGEKVFLECVQDMDHENMFWYRQDPGLGLRLIYFSYDVKMKEKGDIPEGYSVSREKKERFSLILESASTNQTSMYLCASRLRSSRASEAFFGQGTRLTVV.

This clone was recorded only once. This sequence joins TRBV6-4 and TRBJ1-2, with 8 bases lining up with TRBD1. J lost 6 bases, V lost 1 base, and 10 bases had no gene match. The CDR3 runs to 16 residues. Germline CDR1 reads MRHNA; CDR2 reads SNTAGT. This CDR3 is CASSDWNRGIVHGYTF. The CDR3 nucleotides are TGTGCCAGCAGTGACTGGAACAGGGGGATTGTGCATGGCTACACCTTC.

The chain carries TRBV28 and TRBJ1-3, with no clear D. Germline CDR1 is MDHEN and CDR2 is SYDVKM. V was trimmed by 6 bases and J by 1 base, leaving 4 bases between them. The CDR3 is 12 amino acids. CDR3 loop: CASRLSGNTIYF. CDR3 in DNA: TGTGCCAGCAGGCTATCTGGAAACACCATATATTTT.